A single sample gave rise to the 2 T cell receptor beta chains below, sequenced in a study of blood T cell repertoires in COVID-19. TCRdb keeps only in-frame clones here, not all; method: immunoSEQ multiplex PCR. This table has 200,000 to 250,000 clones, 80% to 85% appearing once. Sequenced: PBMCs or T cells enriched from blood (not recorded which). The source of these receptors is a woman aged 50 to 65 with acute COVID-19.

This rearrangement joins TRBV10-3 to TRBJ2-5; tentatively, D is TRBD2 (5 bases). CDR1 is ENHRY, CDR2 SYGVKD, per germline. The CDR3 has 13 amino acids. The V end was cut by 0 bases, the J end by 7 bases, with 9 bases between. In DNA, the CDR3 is TGTGCCATCAGTGAGTCTGACTACGGGACCCAGTACTTC. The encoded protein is CAISESDYGTQYF.

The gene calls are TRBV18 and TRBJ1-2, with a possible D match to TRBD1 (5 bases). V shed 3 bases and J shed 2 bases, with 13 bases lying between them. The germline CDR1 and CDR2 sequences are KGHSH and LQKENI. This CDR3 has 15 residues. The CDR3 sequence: CASSPSTHRNYGYTF. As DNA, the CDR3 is TGTGCCAGCTCACCGTCTACGCACAGGAACTATGGCTACACCTTC.